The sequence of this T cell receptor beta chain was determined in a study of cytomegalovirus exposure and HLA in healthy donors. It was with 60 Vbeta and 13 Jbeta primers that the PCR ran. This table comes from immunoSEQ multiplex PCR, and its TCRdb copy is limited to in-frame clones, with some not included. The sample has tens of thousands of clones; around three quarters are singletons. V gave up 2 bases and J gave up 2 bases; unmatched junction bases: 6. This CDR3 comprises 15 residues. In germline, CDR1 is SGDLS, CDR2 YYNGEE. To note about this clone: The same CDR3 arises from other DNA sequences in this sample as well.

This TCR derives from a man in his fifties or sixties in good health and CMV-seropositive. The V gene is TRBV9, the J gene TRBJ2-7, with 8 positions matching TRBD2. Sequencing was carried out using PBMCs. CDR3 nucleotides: TGTGCCAGCAGCGTTGAAGCGGGAGAAGCCTACGAGCAGTACTTC. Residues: CASSVEAGEAYEQYF. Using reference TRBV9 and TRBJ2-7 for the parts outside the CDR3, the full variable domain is DSGVTQTPKHLITATGQRVTLRCSPRSGDLSVYWYQQSLDQGLQFLIQYYNGEERAKGNILERFSAQQFPDLHSELNLSSLELGDSALYFCASSVEAGEAYEQYFGPGTRLTVT.